This T cell receptor (beta chain) was identified during a study of blood T cell repertoires in COVID-19. Study-level background: Samples representing acute and convalescent COVID-19 were sourced from the United States, Italy and Spain. Sources were T cells, B-cell-depleted T cells, or PBMCs; the material itself was cDNA or gDNA.

Trimming shortened V by 4 bases and J by 3 bases, and 13 bases separated the two germline ends. CDR1 and CDR2 (germline): LNHDA, SQIVND (reference sequence). This CDR3 is 14 amino acids long. Authors' data handling: Estimation of nucleated cell counts was performed using reference gene primer amplification. Assay used: immunoSEQ multiplex PCR; TCRdb lists only in-frame clones, some missing. V, J and clone size are taken as reported in that table, and D and trimming were inferred from the DNA itself. Here the sample spans about 240,000 clones, 75% to 90% being singletons. The chain couples TRBV19 to TRBJ2-7, with D perhaps TRBD1 (6 bases). The source is a man aged 55 to 69 who had recovered from COVID-19. Source material: peripheral blood. The CDR3 DNA reads as TGTGCCAGTAGTACGACAGGTTTGATCTACGAGCAGTACTTC. Its protein is CASSTTGLIYEQYF.